This T cell receptor beta chain was retrieved from a study of early T cells in non-severe SARS-CoV-2 infection. Study outcomes and limitations: Reliance on VDJdb matching favored anti-spike CD8 responses; private and CD4 specificities were missed.

In the case of this clonotype: The target antigen is unknown.

The V gene's germline CDR1 is MDHEN and CDR2 SYDVKM. Trimming pared 3 bases from V and 2 bases from J, leaving 11 bases between. This CDR3 is built from 14 residues. TCRdb independently ran MiXCR on the 5' RACE reads; one entry per CDR3 protein. This table holds 75,000 to 90,000 distinct CDR3 sequences, about 13% found once. This chain connects TRBV28 to TRBJ2-7; D tentatively reads TRBD1 or TRBD2 (6 bases each). The sequence derives from an adult who was a healthcare worker with PCR-confirmed SARS-CoV-2 infection or an uninfected control (not recorded which). Sequencing was performed on whole blood. CDR3: CASSFGGDTYEQYF. The CDR3 DNA follows: TGTGCCAGCAGTTTTGGCGGGGACACCTACGAGCAGTACTTC.